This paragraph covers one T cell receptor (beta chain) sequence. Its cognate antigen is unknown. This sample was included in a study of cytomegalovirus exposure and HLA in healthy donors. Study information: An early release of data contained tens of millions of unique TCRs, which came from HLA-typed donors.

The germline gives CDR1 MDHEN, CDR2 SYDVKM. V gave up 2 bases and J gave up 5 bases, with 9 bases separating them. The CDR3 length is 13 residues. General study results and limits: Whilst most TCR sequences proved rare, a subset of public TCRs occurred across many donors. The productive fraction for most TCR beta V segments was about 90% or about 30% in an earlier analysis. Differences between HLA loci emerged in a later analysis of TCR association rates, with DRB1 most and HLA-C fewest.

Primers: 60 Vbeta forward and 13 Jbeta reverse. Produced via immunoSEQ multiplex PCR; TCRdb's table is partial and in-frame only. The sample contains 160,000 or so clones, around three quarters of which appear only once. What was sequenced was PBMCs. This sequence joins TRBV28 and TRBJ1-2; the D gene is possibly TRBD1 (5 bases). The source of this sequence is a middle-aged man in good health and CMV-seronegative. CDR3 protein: CASSLGHLYGYTF. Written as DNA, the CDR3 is TGTGCCAGCAGTTTAGGACACCTTTATGGCTACACCTTC.